Following are 3 T cell receptor beta chains from one sample sequenced in a study of identical twins. TCRdb called the 5' RACE reads again in MiXCR, with one record for every CDR3 protein. The sample contains 700,000 or so distinct CDR3 sequences, approximately 21% of which appear only once. This sample also appeared in a second study, on T cells expressing NK-cell markers.

Sample: PBMCs. Source of these receptors: a woman aged 18-29 years in good health.

This clonotype was counted between two and nine times. The rearrangement links TRBV10-3 to TRBJ2-3; no clear D gene. Germline V lookup: CDR1 ENHRY, CDR2 SYGVKD. V lost 5 bases and J 2 bases, leaving 20 bases between the germline ends. The CDR3 extends over 17 amino acids. The CDR3 DNA is TGTGCCATCAGTTCCGCCCATCGCCAGGCGAACACAGATACGCAGTATTTT. Translation gives CAISSAHRQANTDTQYF.

In its sample, this clonotype was seen a few times. The chain has TRBV12-3 or TRBV12-4 and TRBJ1-5; 7 nucleotides line up with TRBD1. J lost 3 bases, V lost 6 bases, and 5 bases had no gene match. The length of the CDR3 is 14 residues. In nucleotides, the CDR3 is TGTGCCAGCAGCTCCGACAGGGTCAATCAGCCCCAGCATTTT. Residues: CASSSDRVNQPQHF.

The J gene is TRBJ2-3, the V gene TRBV7-9, with 8 positions matching TRBD2. This CDR3 region has 15 residues. Germline-derived CDR1 and CDR2 are SEHNR and FQNEAQ (reference sequence). V dropped 3 bases and J dropped 5; count of bases not matched to a gene: 7. The CDR3 sequence: CASSFTGGPKDTQYF. In DNA, the CDR3 is TGTGCCAGCAGCTTTACGGGAGGGCCAAAAGATACGCAGTATTTT.